This T cell receptor (beta chain) appears in the sequencing data of a study of patients and donors after allogeneic stem cell transplantation. This CDR3 comprises 15 residues. V shed 3 bases, J shed 7 bases, and the junction held 7 bases outside the gene matches. The germline V gene encodes CDR1 DFQATT and CDR2 SNEGSKA (reference sequence). TCRdb used MiXCR to reprocess the RT-PCR reads, holding one entry per CDR3 protein. The top ten clones hold around 10% of a sample with roughly 200,000 distinct CDR3 sequences, roughly two fifths of them seen once. V gene TRBV20-1 combines with J gene TRBJ2-1; TRBD2 agrees at 12 bases. The sample taken for sequencing was blood, either unsorted or a sorted T cell fraction (not recorded which). This clonotype was sampled from a human donor who was either an allogeneic HSCT recipient or a stem cell or donor lymphocyte infusion donor (not recorded which). It is not recorded whose cells these are; they may come from a transplant donor. CDR3 loop: CSASRLAGGFNEQFF. Here the CDR3 DNA reads TGCAGTGCTAGCCGTCTAGCGGGGGGGTTTAATGAGCAGTTCTTC.